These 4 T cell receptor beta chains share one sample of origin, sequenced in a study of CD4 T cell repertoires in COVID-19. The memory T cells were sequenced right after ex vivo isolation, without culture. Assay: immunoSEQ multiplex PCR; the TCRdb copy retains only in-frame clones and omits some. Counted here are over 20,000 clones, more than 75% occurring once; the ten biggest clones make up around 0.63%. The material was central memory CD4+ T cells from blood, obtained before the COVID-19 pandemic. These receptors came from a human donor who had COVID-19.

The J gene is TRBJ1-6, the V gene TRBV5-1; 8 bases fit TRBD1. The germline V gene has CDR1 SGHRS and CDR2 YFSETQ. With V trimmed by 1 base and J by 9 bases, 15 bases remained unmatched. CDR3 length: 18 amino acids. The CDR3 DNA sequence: TGCGCCAGCAGCTTGAGTCCCTTAACAGGGGGATCTCCTTCACCCCTCCACTTT. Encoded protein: CASSLSPLTGGSPSPLHF.

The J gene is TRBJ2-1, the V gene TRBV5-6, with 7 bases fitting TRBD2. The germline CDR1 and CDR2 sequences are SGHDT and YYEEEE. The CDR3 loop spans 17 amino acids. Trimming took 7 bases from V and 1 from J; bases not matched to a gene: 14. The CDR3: CASEEASGMGSYNEQFF. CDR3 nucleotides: TGTGCCAGCGAGGAGGCCAGCGGGATGGGTTCCTACAATGAGCAGTTCTTC.

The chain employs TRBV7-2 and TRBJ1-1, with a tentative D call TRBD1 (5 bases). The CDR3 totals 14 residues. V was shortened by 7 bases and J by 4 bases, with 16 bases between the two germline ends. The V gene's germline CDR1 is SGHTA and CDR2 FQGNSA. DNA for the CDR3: TGTGCCAGCAACCCCACACCCAGGGCCACTGAAGCTTTCTTT. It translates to CASNPTPRATEAFF.

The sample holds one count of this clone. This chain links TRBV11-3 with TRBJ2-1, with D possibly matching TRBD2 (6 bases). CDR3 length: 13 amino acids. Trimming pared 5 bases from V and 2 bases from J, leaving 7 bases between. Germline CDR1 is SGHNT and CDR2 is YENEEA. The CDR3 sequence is CASSAGPYNEQFF. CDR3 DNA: TGTGCCAGCAGCGCGGGACCCTACAATGAGCAGTTCTTC.